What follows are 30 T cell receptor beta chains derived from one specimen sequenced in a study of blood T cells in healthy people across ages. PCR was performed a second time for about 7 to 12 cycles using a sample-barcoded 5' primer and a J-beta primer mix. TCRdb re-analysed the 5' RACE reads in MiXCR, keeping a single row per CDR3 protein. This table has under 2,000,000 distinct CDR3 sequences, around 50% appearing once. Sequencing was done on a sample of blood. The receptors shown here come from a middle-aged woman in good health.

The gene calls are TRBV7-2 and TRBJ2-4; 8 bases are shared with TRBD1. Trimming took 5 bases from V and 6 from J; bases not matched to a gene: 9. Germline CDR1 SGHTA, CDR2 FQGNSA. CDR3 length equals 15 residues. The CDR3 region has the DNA TGTGCCAGCAGCCAAGGACAGGGATGGGGAAACATTCAGTACTTC. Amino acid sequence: CASSQGQGWGNIQYF.

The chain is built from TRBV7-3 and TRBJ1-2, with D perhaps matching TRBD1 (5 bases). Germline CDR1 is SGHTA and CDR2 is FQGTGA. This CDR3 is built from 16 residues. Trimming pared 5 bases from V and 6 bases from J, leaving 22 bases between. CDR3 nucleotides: TGTGCCAGCAGCCTAAAGGGCGGGACCCGGAATCATGGCTACACCTTC. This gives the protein CASSLKGGTRNHGYTF.

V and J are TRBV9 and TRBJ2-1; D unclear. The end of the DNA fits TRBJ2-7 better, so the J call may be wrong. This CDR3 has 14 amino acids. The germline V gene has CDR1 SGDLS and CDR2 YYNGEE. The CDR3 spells CASSVWTGYNEQYF. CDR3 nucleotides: TGTGCCAGCAGCGTATGGACGGGCTACAATGAGCAGTACTTC.

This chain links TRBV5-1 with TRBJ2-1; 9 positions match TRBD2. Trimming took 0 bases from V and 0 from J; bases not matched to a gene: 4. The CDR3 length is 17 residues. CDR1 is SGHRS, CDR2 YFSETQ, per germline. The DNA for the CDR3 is TGCGCCAGCAGCTTGGGACTAGCGGTGCTCTCCTACAATGAGCAGTTCTTC. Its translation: CASSLGLAVLSYNEQFF.

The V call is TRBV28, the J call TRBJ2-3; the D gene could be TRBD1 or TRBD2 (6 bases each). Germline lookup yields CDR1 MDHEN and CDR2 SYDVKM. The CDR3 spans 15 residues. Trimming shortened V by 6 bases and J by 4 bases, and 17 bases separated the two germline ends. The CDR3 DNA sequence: TGTGCCAGCAGCGCCGGGGGCGTTGTGTCAGATACGCAGTATTTT. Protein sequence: CASSAGGVVSDTQYF. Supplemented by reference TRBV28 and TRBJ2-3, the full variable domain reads DVKVTQSSRYLVKRTGEKVFLECVQDMDHENMFWYRQDPGLGLRLIYFSYDVKMKEKGDIPEGYSVSREKKERFSLILESASTNQTSMYLCASSAGGVVSDTQYFGPGTRLTVL.

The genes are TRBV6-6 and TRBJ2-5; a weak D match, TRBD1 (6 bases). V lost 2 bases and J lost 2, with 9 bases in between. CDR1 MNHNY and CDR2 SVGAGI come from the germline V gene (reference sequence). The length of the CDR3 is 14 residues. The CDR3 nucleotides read TGTGCCAGCAGTTACGGACAGAGACAAGAGACCCAGTACTTC. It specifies CASSYGQRQETQYF.

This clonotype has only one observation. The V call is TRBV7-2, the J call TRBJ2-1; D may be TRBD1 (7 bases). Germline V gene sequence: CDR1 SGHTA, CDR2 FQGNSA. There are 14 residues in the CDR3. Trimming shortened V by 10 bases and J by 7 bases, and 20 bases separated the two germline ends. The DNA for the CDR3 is TGTGCCATGGGGGGCAGGGGGGTAATAAATGAGCAGTTCTTC. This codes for CAMGGRGVINEQFF. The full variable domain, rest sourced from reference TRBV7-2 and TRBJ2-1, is GAGVSQSPSNKVTEKGKDVELRCDPISGHTALYWYRQSLGQGLEFLIYFQGNSAPDKSGLPSDRFSAERTGGSVSTLTIQRTQQEDSAVYLCAMGGRGVINEQFFGPGTRLTVL.

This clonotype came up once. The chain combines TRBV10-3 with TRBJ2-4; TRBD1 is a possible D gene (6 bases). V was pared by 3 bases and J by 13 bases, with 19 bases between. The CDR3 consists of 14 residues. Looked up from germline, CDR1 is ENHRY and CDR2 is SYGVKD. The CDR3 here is CAISDAGQSTKQYF. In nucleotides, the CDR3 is TGTGCCATCAGTGACGCAGGACAGTCTACGAAGCAGTACTTC.

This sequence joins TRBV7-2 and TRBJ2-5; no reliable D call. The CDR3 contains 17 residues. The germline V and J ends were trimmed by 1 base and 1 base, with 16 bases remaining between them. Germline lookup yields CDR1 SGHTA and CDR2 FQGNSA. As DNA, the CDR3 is TGTGCCAGCAGCTTAGGTGGAGTCTCGTCCCCCCAAGAGACCCAGTACTTC. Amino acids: CASSLGGVSSPQETQYF.

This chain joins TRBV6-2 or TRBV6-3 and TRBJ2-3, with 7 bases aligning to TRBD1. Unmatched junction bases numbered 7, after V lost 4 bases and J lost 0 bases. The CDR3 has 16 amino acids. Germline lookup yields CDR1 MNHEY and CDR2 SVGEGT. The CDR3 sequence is CASSSHGQASTDTQYF. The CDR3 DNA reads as TGTGCCAGCAGTTCCCACGGACAGGCTAGCACAGATACGCAGTATTTT.

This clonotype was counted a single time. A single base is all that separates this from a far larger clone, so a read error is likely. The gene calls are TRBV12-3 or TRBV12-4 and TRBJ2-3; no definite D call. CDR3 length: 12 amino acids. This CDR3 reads CASRGSTDTEYF. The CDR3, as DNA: TGTGCCAGCAGGGGAAGCACAGATACGGAGTATTTT.

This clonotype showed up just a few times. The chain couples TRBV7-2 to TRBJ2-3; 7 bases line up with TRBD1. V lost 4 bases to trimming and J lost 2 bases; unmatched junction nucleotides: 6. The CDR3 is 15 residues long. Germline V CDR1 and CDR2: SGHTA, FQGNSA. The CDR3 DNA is TGTGCCAGCAGCTCAGGGGGTTCGACCACAGATACGCAGTATTTT. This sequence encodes CASSSGGSTTDTQYF.

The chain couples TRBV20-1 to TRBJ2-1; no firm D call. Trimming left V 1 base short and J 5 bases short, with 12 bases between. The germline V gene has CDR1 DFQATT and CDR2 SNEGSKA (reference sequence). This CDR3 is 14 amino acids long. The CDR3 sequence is CSARARVLNNEQFF. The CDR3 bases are TGCAGTGCTAGAGCTCGTGTACTAAACAATGAGCAGTTCTTC.

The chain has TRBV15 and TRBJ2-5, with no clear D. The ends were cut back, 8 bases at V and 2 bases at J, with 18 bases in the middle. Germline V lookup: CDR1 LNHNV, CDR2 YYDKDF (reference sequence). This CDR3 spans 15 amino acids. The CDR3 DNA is TGTGCCACCGGGTACCCACCAGGAAAACAAGAGACCCAGTACTTC. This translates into CATGYPPGKQETQYF.

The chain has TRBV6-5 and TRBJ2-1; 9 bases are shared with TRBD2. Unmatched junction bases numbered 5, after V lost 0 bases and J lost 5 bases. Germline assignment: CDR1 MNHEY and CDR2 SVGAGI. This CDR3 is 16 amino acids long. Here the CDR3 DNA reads TGTGCCAGCAGTTACTCTCCTAGCGGGGTCCACAATGAGCAGTTCTTC. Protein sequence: CASSYSPSGVHNEQFF.

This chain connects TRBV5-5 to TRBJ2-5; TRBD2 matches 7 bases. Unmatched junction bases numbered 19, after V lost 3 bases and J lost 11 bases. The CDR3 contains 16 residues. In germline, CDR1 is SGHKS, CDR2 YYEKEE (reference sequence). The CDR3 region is CASSSIGGNLYNEQYF. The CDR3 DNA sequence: TGTGCCAGCAGCTCCATCGGGGGGAACCTCTACAATGAGCAGTACTTC.

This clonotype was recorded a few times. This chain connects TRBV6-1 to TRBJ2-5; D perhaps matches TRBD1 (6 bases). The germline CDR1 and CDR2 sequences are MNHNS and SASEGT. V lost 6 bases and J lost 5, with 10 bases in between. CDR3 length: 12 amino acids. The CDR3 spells CASRQGTETQYF. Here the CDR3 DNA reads TGTGCCAGCAGACAGGGTACGGAGACCCAGTACTTC.

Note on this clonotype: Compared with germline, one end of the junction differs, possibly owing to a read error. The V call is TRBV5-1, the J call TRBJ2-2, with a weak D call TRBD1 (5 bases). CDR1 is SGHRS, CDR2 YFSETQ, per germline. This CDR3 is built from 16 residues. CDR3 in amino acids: CAGSLAPTENTGELFF. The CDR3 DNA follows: TGCGCCGGCAGCTTGGCCCCGACAGAGAACACCGGGGAGCTGTTTTTT.

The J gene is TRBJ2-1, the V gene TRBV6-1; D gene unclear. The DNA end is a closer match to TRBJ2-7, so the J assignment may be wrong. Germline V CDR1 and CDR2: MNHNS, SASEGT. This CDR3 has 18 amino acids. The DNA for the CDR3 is TGTGCCAGCAGATCCCAAGGACCGGGTGCGGTCTCCTACAATGAGCAGTACTTC. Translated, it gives CASRSQGPGAVSYNEQYF.

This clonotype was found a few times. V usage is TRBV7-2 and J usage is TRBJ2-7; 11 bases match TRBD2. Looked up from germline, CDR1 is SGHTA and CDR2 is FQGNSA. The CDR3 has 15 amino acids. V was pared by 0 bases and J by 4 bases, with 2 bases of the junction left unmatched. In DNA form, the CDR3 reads TGTGCCAGCAGCTTAGCGGCTAGCGGGGGGTACGAGCAGTACTTC. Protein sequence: CASSLAASGGYEQYF.

The DNA of the CDR3 is TGTGCCAGCAGTGTGAGCGGCTTAAGAGCCCAGCATTTT. It is translated as CASSVSGLRAQHF. This chain connects TRBV25-1 to TRBJ1-5; D not certain. Trimming took 4 bases from V and 11 from J, leaving 15 bases between them. The CDR3 loop spans 13 amino acids. From germline, CDR1 is MGHDK and CDR2 SYGVNS.

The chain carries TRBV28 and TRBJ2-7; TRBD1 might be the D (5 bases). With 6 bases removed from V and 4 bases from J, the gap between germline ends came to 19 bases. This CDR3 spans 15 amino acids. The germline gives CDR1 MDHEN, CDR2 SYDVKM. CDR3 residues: CASRPGFLGAYEQYF. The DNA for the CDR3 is TGTGCCAGCAGGCCCGGTTTTCTTGGGGCGTACGAGCAGTACTTC.

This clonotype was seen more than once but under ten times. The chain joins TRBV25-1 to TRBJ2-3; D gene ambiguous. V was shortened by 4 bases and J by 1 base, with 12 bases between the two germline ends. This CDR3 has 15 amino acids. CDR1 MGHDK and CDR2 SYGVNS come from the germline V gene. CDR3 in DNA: TGTGCCAGCAGTGGAACACAAATAGGCACAGATACGCAGTATTTT. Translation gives CASSGTQIGTDTQYF.

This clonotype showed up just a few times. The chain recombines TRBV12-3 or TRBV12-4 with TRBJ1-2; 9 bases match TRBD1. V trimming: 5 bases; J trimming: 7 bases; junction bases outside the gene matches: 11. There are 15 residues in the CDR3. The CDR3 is CASSHQWTGDGGYTF. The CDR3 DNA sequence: TGTGCCAGCAGTCACCAATGGACAGGGGACGGTGGCTACACCTTC.

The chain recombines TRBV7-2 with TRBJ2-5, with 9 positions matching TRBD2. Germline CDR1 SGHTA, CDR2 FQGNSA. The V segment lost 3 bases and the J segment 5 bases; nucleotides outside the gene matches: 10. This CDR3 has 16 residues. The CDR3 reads CASSFAAGTSSETQYF. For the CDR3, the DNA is TGTGCCAGCAGCTTCGCCGCCGGGACTAGCTCGGAGACCCAGTACTTC.

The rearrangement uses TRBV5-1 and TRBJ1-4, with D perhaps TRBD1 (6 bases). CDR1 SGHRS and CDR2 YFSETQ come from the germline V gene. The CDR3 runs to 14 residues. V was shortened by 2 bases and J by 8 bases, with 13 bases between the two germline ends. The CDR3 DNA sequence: TGCGCCAGCAGCTTCAACAGGGCAGAGGAAAAACTGTTTTTT. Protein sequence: CASSFNRAEEKLFF.

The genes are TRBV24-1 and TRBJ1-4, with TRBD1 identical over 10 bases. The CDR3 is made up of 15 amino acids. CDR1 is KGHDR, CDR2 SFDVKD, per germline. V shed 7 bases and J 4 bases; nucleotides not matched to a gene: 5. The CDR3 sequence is CATSKTGGGNEKLFF. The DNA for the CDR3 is TGTGCCACCAGCAAGACAGGGGGCGGTAATGAAAAACTGTTTTTT.

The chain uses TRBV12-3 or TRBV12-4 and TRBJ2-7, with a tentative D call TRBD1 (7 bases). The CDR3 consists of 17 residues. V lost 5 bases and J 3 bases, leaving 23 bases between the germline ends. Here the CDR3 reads CASSRFKTPGGNYEQYF. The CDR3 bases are TGTGCCAGCAGTCGCTTTAAAACACCAGGGGGGAACTACGAGCAGTACTTC.

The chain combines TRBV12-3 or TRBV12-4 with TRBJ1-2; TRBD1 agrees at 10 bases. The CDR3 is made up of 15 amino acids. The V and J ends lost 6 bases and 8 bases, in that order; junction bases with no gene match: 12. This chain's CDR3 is CASSPGTGAHVGYTF. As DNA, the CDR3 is TGTGCCAGCAGCCCCGGGACAGGGGCACATGTCGGCTACACCTTC.

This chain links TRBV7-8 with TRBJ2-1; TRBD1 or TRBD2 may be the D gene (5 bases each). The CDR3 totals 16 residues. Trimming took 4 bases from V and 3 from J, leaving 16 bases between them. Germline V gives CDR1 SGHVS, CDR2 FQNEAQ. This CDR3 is CASSSRSGASYNEQFF. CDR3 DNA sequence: TGTGCCAGCAGCTCCCGGTCCGGGGCCAGCTACAATGAGCAGTTCTTC.